The text below deals with one T cell receptor beta chain. This clone was observed a few times. What antigen it recognizes has not been identified. Base qualities are missing; no much larger clone stands one base away. The entire amount of isolated RNA was reverse transcribed using the High Capacity cDNA Reverse Transcription Kit, so the sequenced TCRB transcripts were expressed ones. Deep immunoSEQ sequencing was performed on naive, central memory and regulatory T cell samples, with an average of approximately 4 million total reads per sample. Sorted cells were lysed in RLT buffer, and RNA was extracted using DNase-treated RNeasy Micro or Mini kits according to cell number. Each cell subset was processed on its own to prevent cross-contamination, while patient and healthy donor samples were processed together. Using the immunoSEQ multiplex PCR, TCRB sequences were amplified from cDNA into 87-bp fragments spanning the CDR3 region. Amplicons were sequenced on the Illumina HiSeq platform. On the study's bioinformatics: Synthetic template baselines were used to correct PCR bias computationally, reads within Hamming distance 2 were collapsed, and singletons that could not be merged were discarded. Reads were aligned to IMGT to assign V, D and J genes, CDR3 length, and insertions or deletions at six rearrangement sites. Within each subset, clonotype counts were normalized to sorted cell number, after which true diversity and Gini coefficients were computed with the tcR R package. Repertoire sharing was quantified using the overlap coefficient calculated on TCRB nucleotide sequences. As a proxy for the pre-selection repertoire, out-of-frame TCRB sequences from naive cells were analyzed. This immuneACCESS table, as held by TCRdb, lists in-frame sequences with V and J called but not all clones. Of the missing ones, under half trace to an unresolved V gene in checked studies; the others have no known cause. That table furnishes V, J and clone size, whereas the DNA furnished D and trimming. Present in this sample are some 290,000 clones, about 23% of which were seen just once. Roughly 0.013% of the sample lies in the top ten.

The sample is drawn from a study of beta chain features in type 1 diabetes (dated by TCRdb to between 2017 and 2018). General notes on the study: Mean age, gender distribution, total cell number and subset yield were not different between patients and healthy donors. A total of roughly 100 million sorted cells were examined across all samples, and RNA yield correlated strongly with the number of cells per subset. The study compared the TCRB repertoires of sorted circulating CD4+ T cell subsets in recently diagnosed type 1 diabetes patients with those in matched healthy donors. Whereas all 28 donors provided naive and central memory subsets, regulatory and stem cell-like memory subsets were isolated from just 8 patients and about eight healthy donors.

What the study reported, not specific to this receptor: Naive, central memory and regulatory TCRB repertoires appeared more similar among patients than among healthy donors. At VDJ recombination sites, patients with type 1 diabetes made fewer insertions and deleted more nucleotides, a pattern implying thymic rearrangement abnormalities. Because small numbers of individuals were included in the HLA sub-analyses, any influence of HLA type on TCRB rearrangement was left unresolved. Because cDNA rather than genomic DNA was sequenced, highly expressing activated cells could have been over-represented, although no difference in activation and CD3 levels was found between groups. Shorter templates might be favored by PCR, yet because patient and control samples were amplified and corrected together, any such skew would affect both groups equally. A moderate but significant shortening of TCRB CDR3 length was observed in type 1 diabetes patients in all four CD4+ subsets.

Each donor gave one peripheral blood draw, around 0.12 L on average, collected into heparinised tubes. Using a panel that included CD45RO, CCR7, CD25, CD127, CD95 and CD27, naive, central memory, regulatory and stem cell-like memory CD4+ T cells were sorted on a BD FACSAria II. All sorted populations exceeded 95% purity. PBMCs were isolated immediately by Lymphoprep density gradient centrifugation and stained directly without culture. Samples were stained and sorted in pairs, with one healthy donor and one patient per experiment, so that batch effects were minimized. This TCR was sampled from a woman between 25 and 40 years old with type 1 diabetes. The sequenced sample consisted of naive CD4+ T cells from blood. The cell subset or site label corresponds to: true naive CD4+ T cells.

The DNA reads as follows: TGCAGCGTTGAAGACGGGTACTATGGCTACACCTTC. Its protein product is CSVEDGYYGYTF. The chain couples TRBV29-1 to TRBJ1-2, with no confident D gene call. CDR1 is given as SQVTM and CDR2 as ANQGSEA, both from the germline V gene. V loses 0 bases of germline sequence and J loses 3 bases, and the interval between the two ends is 5 bases. Reading from cysteine to phenylalanine, the CDR3 counts 12 amino acids. The read is trimmed to its CDR3 DNA, 36 bases read in frame from base 1. Where the CDR3 stops, the reference TRBV29-1 and TRBJ1-2 genes take over; the full variable domain is SAVISQKPSRDICQRGTSLTIQCQVDSQVTMMFWYRQQPGQSLTLIATANQGSEATYESGFVIDKFPISRPNLTFSTLTVSNMSPEDSSIYLCSVEDGYYGYTFGSGTRLTVV.